Below, 15 T cell receptor beta chains from the same sample are listed, as sequenced in a study of cytomegalovirus exposure and HLA in healthy donors. Vbeta (60) and Jbeta (13) primers were used in the PCR. Only in-frame clones appear in the TCRdb table, and some are missing; sequencing was by immunoSEQ multiplex PCR. The sample contains 180,000 or so clones, around 80% of which appear only once. Sequencing used PBMCs. Source of these receptors: a woman under 40 in good health and CMV-seropositive.

The chain links TRBV20-1 to TRBJ1-2; D is perhaps TRBD1 (5 bases). Germline V gene sequence: CDR1 DFQATT, CDR2 SNEGSKA (reference sequence). This CDR3 has 11 amino acids. V shed 5 bases and J shed 14 bases, with 18 bases lying between them. The CDR3 is CSALSQGRRTF. The CDR3 bases are TGCAGTGCTCTCTCCCAGGGTAGGAGAACCTTC.

The CDR3 DNA reads as TGCGCCAGCAGCTTTGAGAGCTCTGGAAACACCATATATTTT. Translation: CASSFESSGNTIYF. J is TRBJ1-3 and V is TRBV5-1; D is ambiguous. This CDR3 comprises 14 residues. CDR1 SGHRS and CDR2 YFSETQ come from the germline V gene. V shed 2 bases and J shed 0 bases, with 6 bases lying between them.

The rearrangement joins TRBV15 to TRBJ2-5; a possible D gene is TRBD1 (6 bases). V was pared by 5 bases and J by 2 bases, with 6 bases between. CDR1 and CDR2 (germline): LNHNV, YYDKDF (reference sequence). This CDR3 is built from 12 residues. Written as DNA, the CDR3 is TGTGCCACCAGCGGACAGCAAGAGACCCAGTACTTC. The encoded protein is CATSGQQETQYF.

On this clone itself: One end of the junction varies from germline; a read error may be responsible. The chain has TRBV5-1 and TRBJ1-1; maybe TRBD1 (5 bases). CDR3 size: 14 residues. Germline CDR1 reads SGHRS; CDR2 reads YFSETQ. The CDR3 sequence is CASSQGTWNPEAFF. CDR3 nucleotides: TGCGCCAGCAGCCAAGGGACTTGGAACCCTGAAGCTTTCTTT.

The chain is built from TRBV19 and TRBJ1-3; 10 bases map to TRBD1. The CDR3 contains 14 residues. The germline CDR1 and CDR2 sequences are LNHDA and SQIVND (reference sequence). Germline trimming cut 7 bases from V and 3 bases from J; bases unmatched to any gene: 3. The CDR3 loop is CASMRTGGGNTIYF. CDR3 nucleotide sequence: TGTGCCAGTATGCGGACAGGGGGTGGAAACACCATATATTTT. The variable domain in full, with the rest retrieved from reference TRBV19 and TRBJ1-3, is DGGITQSPKYLFRKEGQNVTLSCEQNLNHDAMYWYRQDPGQGLRLIYYSQIVNDFQKGDIAEGYSVSREKKESFPLTVTSAQKNPTAFYLCASMRTGGGNTIYFGEGSWLTVV.

This clone has at least ten counts. The CDR3 sequence: CASGTGQPQHF. DNA of the CDR3: TGTGCCAGCGGGACAGGGCAGCCCCAGCATTTT. J is TRBJ1-5 and V is TRBV6-1; 9 bases align to TRBD1. The CDR3 totals 11 residues. Germline CDR1 reads MNHNS; CDR2 reads SASEGT. V dropped 8 bases and J dropped 7; count of bases not matched to a gene: 0.

The chain is built from TRBV7-6 and TRBJ1-1, with D hard to call. The V and J ends lost 2 bases and 0 bases respectively, with 7 bases between them. Germline V lookup: CDR1 SGHVS, CDR2 FNYEAQ. CDR3 length equals 14 residues. CDR3 protein: CASSLSGMNTEAFF. For the CDR3, the DNA is TGTGCCAGCAGCTTAAGCGGAATGAACACTGAAGCTTTCTTT.

V usage is TRBV27 and J usage is TRBJ2-7, with TRBD1 as a possible D gene (5 bases). This CDR3 spans 13 amino acids. Trimming shortened V by 6 bases and J by 1 base, and 10 bases separated the two germline ends. CDR1 and CDR2 from the germline V gene are MNHEY and SMNVEV (reference sequence). The CDR3 sequence is CASRLDISYEQYF. The CDR3 coding sequence is TGTGCCAGCAGGCTGGACATTTCCTACGAGCAGTACTTC.

The CDR3 loop is CASSQDEVGGYGYTF. CDR3 nucleotide sequence: TGCGCCAGCAGCCAAGATGAAGTAGGAGGGTATGGCTACACCTTC. The rearrangement links TRBV4-3 to TRBJ1-2, with D hard to call. The V and J ends lost 0 bases and 5 bases respectively, with 13 bases between them. The germline V gene encodes CDR1 LGHNA and CDR2 YSLEER. The CDR3 runs to 15 residues.

The CDR3 is CASRRQPREKLFF. The CDR3 bases are TGTGCCAGCAGGCGACAGCCGCGGGAAAAACTGTTTTTT. The V and J genes are TRBV6-1 and TRBJ1-4; possibly TRBD1 for D (5 bases). The CDR3 runs 13 residues. V was pared by 6 bases and J by 8 bases, with 13 bases between. CDR1 MNHNS and CDR2 SASEGT come from the germline V gene.

This clone has more than one count but fewer than ten. The chain is built from TRBV7-2 and TRBJ2-5; the D gene is possibly TRBD2 (5 bases). V was shortened by 4 bases and J by 5 bases, with 14 bases between the two germline ends. The germline V gene encodes CDR1 SGHTA and CDR2 FQGNSA. The CDR3 contains 14 residues. CDR3 sequence: CASSYGPSGETQYF. The CDR3 DNA is TGTGCCAGCAGCTATGGACCGTCGGGGGAGACCCAGTACTTC.

The chain employs TRBV18 and TRBJ1-1, with unresolved D. The germline V and J ends were trimmed by 3 bases and 2 bases, with 7 bases remaining between them. Germline V lookup: CDR1 KGHSH, CDR2 LQKENI. The CDR3 is 13 amino acids. The CDR3 DNA follows: TGTGCCAGCTCACCGGACTTAAACACTGAAGCTTTCTTT. Encoded protein: CASSPDLNTEAFF.

J is TRBJ1-5 and V is TRBV27; TRBD1 is a possible D gene (6 bases). Germline loops: CDR1 MNHEY, CDR2 SMNVEV (reference sequence). This CDR3 has 14 residues. Trimming left V 5 bases short and J 4 bases short, with 12 bases between. The CDR3 spells CASSRQALNQPQHF. The CDR3 DNA sequence: TGTGCCAGCAGTAGACAGGCCCTGAATCAGCCCCAGCATTTT.

The rearrangement joins TRBV5-6 to TRBJ2-5; TRBD1 might be the D (8 bases). Germline lookup yields CDR1 SGHDT and CDR2 YYEEEE. V shed 1 base and J shed 3 bases, with 13 bases lying between them. The CDR3 covers 15 residues. CDR3 in amino acids: CASSLYRGGKETQYF. As DNA, the CDR3 is TGTGCCAGCAGCTTGTACAGGGGGGGCAAAGAGACCCAGTACTTC.

The J gene is TRBJ2-7, the V gene TRBV9; D not resolved. Per the germline V gene, CDR1 is SGDLS and CDR2 is YYNGEE. The CDR3 spans 14 residues. The V gene lost 0 bases and the J gene lost 0 bases, with 7 bases spanning the gap. The CDR3 nucleotides read TGTGCCAGCAGCGTAGTGGGCGTCTCCTACGAGCAGTACTTC. This codes for CASSVVGVSYEQYF.